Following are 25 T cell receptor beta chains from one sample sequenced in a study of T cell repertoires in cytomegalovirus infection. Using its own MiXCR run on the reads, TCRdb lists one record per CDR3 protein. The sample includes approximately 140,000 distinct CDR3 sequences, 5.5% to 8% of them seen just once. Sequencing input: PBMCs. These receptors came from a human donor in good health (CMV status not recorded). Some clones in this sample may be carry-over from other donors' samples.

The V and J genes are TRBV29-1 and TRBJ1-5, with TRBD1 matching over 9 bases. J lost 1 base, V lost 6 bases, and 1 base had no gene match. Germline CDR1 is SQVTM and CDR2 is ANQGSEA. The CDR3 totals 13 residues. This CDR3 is CSVGQGSNQPQHF. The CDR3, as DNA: TGCAGCGTAGGACAGGGGAGCAATCAGCCCCAGCATTTT.

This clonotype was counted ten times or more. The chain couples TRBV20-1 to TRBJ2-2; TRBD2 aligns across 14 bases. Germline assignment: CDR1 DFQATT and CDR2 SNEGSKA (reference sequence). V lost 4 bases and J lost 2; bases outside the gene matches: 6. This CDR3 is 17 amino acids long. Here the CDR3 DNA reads TGCAGTGCTACGCGACTAGCGGGGGGGCTAAACACCGGGGAGCTGTTTTTT. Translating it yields CSATRLAGGLNTGELFF.

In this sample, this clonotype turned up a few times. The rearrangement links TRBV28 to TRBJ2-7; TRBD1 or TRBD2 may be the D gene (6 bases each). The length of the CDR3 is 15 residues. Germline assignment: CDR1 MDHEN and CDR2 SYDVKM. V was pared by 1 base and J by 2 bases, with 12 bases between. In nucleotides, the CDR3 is TGTGCCAGCAGTTTATATGGGGGGCCGCCCTACGAGCAGTACTTC. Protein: CASSLYGGPPYEQYF.

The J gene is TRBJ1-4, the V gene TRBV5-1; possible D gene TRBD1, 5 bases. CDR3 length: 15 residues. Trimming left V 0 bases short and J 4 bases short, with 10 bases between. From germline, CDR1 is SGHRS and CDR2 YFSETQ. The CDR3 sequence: CASSLGDSFNEKLFF. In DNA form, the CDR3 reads TGCGCCAGCAGCTTGGGCGACAGCTTTAATGAAAAACTGTTTTTT.

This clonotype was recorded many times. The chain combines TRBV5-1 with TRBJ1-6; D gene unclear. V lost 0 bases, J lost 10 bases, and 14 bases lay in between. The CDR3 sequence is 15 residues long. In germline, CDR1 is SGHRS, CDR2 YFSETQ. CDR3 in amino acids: CASSLAAGSGSPLHF. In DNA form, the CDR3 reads TGCGCCAGCAGCTTGGCCGCTGGGAGCGGCTCACCCCTCCACTTT.

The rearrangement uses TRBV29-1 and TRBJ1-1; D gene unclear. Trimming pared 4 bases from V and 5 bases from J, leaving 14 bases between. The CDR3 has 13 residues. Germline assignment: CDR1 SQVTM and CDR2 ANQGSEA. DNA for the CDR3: TGCAGCGTTGGCTGGACCTTGGGGACTGAAGCTTTCTTT. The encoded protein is CSVGWTLGTEAFF.

CDR3 residues: CSVERGEGTDTQYF. The CDR3 nucleotides read TGCAGCGTTGAACGGGGGGAGGGCACAGATACGCAGTATTTT. This sequence joins TRBV29-1 and TRBJ2-3, with 7 bases aligning to TRBD2. CDR3 length: 14 amino acids. Germline CDR1 reads SQVTM; CDR2 reads ANQGSEA. V was pared by 2 bases and J by 1 base, with 3 bases of the junction left unmatched.

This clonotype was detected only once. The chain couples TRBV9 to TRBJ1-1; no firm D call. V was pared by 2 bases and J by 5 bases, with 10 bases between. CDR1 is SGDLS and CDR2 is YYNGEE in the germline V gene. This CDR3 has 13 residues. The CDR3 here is CASSVGFYTEAFF. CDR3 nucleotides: TGTGCCAGCAGCGTTGGGTTCTATACTGAAGCTTTCTTT.

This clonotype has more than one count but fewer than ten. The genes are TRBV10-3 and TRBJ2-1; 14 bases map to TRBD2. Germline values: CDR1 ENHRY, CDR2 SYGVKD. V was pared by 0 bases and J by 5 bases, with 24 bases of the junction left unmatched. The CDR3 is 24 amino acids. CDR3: CAISESAGTPIVGTSGGPNNEQFF. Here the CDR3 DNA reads TGTGCCATCAGTGAGTCGGCCGGGACACCCATTGTGGGGACTAGCGGGGGCCCCAACAATGAGCAGTTCTTC.

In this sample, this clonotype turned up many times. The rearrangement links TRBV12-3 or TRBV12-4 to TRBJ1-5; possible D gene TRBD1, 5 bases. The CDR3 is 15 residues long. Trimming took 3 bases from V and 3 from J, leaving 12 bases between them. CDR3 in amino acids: CASSFTPTDNQPQHF. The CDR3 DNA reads TGTGCCAGCAGTTTTACCCCGACAGACAATCAGCCCCAGCATTTT.

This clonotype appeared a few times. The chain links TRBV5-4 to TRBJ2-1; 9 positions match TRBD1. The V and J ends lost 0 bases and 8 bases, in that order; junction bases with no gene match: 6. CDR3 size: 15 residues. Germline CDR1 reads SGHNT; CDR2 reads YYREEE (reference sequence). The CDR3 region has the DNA TGTGCCAGCAGCTTGGGACAGGGGGTTATGGATGAGCAGTTCTTC. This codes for CASSLGQGVMDEQFF.

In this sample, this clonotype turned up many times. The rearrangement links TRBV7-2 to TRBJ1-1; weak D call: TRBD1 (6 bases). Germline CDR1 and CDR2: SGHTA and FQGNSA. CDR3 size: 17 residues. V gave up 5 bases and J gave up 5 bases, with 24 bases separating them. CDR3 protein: CASSPRRLWGARTEAFF. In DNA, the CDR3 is TGTGCCAGCAGCCCCCGGCGTCTGTGGGGGGCTCGGACTGAAGCTTTCTTT.

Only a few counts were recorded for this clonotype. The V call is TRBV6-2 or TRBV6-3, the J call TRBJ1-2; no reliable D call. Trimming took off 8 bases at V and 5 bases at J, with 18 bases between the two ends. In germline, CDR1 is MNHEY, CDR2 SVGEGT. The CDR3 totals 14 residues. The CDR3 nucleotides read TGTGCCAGCTCTCCGGGTCGTCGAGGGTATGGCTACACCTTC. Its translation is CASSPGRRGYGYTF.

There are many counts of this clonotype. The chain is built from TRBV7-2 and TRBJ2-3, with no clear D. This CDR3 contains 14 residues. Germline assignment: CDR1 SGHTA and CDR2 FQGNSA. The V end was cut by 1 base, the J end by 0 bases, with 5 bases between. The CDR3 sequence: CASSLDRSTDTQYF. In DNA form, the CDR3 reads TGTGCCAGCAGCTTAGACAGAAGCACAGATACGCAGTATTTT. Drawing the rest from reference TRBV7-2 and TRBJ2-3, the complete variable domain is GAGVSQSPSNKVTEKGKDVELRCDPISGHTALYWYRQSLGQGLEFLIYFQGNSAPDKSGLPSDRFSAERTGGSVSTLTIQRTQQEDSAVYLCASSLDRSTDTQYFGPGTRLTVL.

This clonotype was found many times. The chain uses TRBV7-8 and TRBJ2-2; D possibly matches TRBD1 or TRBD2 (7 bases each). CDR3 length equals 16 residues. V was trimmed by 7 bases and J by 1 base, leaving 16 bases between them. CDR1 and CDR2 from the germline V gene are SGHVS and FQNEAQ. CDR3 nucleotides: TGTGCCAGCAAGAGGGGCAGGGGGGGGAACACCGGGGAGCTGTTTTTT. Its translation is CASKRGRGGNTGELFF.

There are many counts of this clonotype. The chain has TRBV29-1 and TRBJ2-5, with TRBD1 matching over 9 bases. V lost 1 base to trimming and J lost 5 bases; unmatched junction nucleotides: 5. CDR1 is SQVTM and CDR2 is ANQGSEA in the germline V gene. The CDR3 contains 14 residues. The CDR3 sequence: CSVEGGTGRETQYF. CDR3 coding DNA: TGCAGCGTTGAAGGTGGGACAGGGAGGGAGACCCAGTACTTC.

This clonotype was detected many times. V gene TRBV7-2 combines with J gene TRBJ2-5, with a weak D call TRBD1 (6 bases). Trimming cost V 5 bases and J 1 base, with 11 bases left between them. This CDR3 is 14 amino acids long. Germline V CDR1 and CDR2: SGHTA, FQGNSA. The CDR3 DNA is TGTGCCAGCAGCGCCGGGACACCCCAAGAGACCCAGTACTTC. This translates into CASSAGTPQETQYF.

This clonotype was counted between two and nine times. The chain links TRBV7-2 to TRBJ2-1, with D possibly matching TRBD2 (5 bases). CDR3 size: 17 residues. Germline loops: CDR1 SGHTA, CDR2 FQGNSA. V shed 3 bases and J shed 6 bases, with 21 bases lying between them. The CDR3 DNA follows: TGTGCCAGCAGCTTGTCGGGGAGAGCAGCCAATGGCAATGAGCAGTTCTTC. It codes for CASSLSGRAANGNEQFF.

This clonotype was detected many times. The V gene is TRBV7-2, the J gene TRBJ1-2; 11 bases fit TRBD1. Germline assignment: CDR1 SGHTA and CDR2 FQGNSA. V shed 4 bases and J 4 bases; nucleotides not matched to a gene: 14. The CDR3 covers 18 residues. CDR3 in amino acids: CASSSTWTGGVGSYGYTF. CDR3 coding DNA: TGTGCCAGCAGCTCGACCTGGACAGGGGGCGTTGGATCCTATGGCTACACCTTC.

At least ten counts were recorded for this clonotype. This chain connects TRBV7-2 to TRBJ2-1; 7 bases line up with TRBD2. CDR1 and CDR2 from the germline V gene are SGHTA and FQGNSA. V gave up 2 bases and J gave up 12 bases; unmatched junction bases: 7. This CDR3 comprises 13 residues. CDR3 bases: TGTGCCAGCAGCTTATCGGTTGGACTAGGGCAGTTCTTC. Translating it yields CASSLSVGLGQFF.

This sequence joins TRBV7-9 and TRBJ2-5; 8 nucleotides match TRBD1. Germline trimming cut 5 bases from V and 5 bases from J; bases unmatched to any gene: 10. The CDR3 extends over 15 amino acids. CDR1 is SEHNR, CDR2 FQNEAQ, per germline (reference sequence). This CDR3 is CASSRGQGSRETQYF. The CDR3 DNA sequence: TGTGCCAGCAGCCGCGGACAGGGAAGTCGGGAGACCCAGTACTTC.

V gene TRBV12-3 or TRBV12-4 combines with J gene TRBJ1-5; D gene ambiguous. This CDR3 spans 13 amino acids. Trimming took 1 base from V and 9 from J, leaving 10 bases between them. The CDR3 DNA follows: TGTGCCAGCAGTTTAGGGGCAATAGGGCCCCAGCATTTT. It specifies CASSLGAIGPQHF.

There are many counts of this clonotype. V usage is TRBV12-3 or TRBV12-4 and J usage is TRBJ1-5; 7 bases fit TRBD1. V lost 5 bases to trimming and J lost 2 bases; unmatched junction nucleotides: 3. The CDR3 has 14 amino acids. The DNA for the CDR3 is TGTGCCAGCAGTGGAGGACAGGGCAATCAGCCCCAGCATTTT. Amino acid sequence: CASSGGQGNQPQHF.

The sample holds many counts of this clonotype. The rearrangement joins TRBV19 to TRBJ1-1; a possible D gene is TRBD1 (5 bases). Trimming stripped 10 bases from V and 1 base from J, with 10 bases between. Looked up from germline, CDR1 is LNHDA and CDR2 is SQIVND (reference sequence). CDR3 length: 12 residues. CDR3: CATREGNTEAFF. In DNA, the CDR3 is TGTGCCACCAGGGAAGGGAACACTGAAGCTTTCTTT. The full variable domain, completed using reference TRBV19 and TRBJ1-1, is DGGITQSPKYLFRKEGQNVTLSCEQNLNHDAMYWYRQDPGQGLRLIYYSQIVNDFQKGDIAEGYSVSREKKESFPLTVTSAQKNPTAFYLCATREGNTEAFFGQGTRLTVV.

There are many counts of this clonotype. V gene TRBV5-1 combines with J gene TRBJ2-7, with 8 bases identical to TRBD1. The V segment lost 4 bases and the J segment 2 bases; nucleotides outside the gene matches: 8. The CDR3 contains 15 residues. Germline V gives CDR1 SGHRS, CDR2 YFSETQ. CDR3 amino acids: CASSRGGQETYEQYF. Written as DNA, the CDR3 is TGCGCCAGCAGCCGTGGGGGACAGGAGACCTACGAGCAGTACTTC. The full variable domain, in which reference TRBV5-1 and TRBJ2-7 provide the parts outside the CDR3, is KAGVTQTPRYLIKTRGQQVTLSCSPISGHRSVSWYQQTPGQGLQFLFEYFSETQRNKGNFPGRFSGRQFSNSRSEMNVSTLELGDSALYLCASSRGGQETYEQYFGPGTRLTVT.